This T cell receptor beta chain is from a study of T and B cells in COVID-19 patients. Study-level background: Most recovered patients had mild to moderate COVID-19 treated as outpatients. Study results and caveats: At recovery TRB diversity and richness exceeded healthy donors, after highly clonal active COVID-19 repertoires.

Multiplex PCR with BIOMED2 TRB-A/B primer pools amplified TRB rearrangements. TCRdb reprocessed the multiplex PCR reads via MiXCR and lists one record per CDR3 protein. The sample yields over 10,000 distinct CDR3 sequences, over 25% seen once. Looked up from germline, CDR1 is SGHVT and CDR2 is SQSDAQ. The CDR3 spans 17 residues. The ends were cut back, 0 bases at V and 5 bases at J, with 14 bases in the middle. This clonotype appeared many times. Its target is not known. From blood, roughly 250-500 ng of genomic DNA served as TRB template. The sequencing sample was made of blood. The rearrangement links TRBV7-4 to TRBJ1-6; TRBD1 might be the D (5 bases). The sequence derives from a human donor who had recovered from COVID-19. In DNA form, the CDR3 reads TGTGCCAGCAGCTTAGCAACCCTCCGGGGGAATAATTCACCCCTCCACTTT. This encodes CASSLATLRGNNSPLHF.